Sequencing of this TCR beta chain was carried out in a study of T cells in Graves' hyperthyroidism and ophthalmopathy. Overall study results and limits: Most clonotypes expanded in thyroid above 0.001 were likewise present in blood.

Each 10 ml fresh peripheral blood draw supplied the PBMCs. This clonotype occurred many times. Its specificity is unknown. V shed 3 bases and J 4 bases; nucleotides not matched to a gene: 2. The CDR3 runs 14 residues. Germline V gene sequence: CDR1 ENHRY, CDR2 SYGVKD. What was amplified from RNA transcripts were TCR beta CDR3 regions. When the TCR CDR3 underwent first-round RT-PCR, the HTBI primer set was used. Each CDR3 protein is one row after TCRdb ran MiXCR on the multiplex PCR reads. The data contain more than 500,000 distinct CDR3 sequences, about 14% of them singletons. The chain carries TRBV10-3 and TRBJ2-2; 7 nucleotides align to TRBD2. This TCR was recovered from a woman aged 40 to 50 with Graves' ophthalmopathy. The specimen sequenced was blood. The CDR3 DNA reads TGTGCCATCAGTGACCCGGGGGGCACCGGGGAGCTGTTTTTT. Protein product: CAISDPGGTGELFF.